These 18 T cell receptor beta chains were sequenced from one sample in a study of early T cells in non-severe SARS-CoV-2 infection. MiXCR, applied by TCRdb to the 5' RACE reads, yields one record per CDR3 protein. The sample shows about 60,000 distinct CDR3 sequences, approximately 9% of them seen only once. The sequencing input was whole blood. These receptor sequences come from an adult who was a healthcare worker with PCR-confirmed SARS-CoV-2 infection or an uninfected control (not recorded which).

This clonotype was counted a few times. V usage is TRBV10-2 and J usage is TRBJ2-5, with TRBD1 identical over 8 bases. J lost 1 base, V lost 4 bases, and 5 bases had no gene match. From germline, CDR1 is WSHSY and CDR2 SAAADI. This CDR3 comprises 15 residues. For the CDR3, the DNA is TGCGCCAGCAGTGGCTTCAGGGGGCTCCAAGAGACCCAGTACTTC. Its protein is CASSGFRGLQETQYF.

This clonotype was observed a handful of times. This chain connects TRBV20-1 to TRBJ1-6, with D tentatively TRBD1 (6 bases). Germline CDR1 and CDR2: DFQATT and SNEGSKA (reference sequence). The CDR3 length is 16 residues. Trimming took off 1 base at V and 7 bases at J, with 17 bases between the two ends. CDR3 sequence reads: CSARVLLDRMNSPLHF. As DNA, the CDR3 is TGCAGTGCTAGAGTGTTATTAGACAGGATGAATTCACCCCTCCACTTT.

The sample holds many counts of this clonotype. The DNA of the CDR3 is TGCAGTGCTAGAATCCGCCCAGGGGGCTCCTATAATTCACCCCTCCACTTT. Amino acid sequence: CSARIRPGGSYNSPLHF. J is TRBJ1-6 and V is TRBV20-1, with 7 positions matching TRBD1. From germline, CDR1 is DFQATT and CDR2 SNEGSKA (reference sequence). The CDR3 sequence is 17 residues long. After removal of 2 bases from V and 0 bases from J, the junction contained 7 bases not matched to a gene.

The chain employs TRBV30 and TRBJ1-2; D perhaps matches TRBD1 (6 bases). CDR1 GTSNPN and CDR2 SVGIG come from the germline V gene (reference sequence). Trimming left V 3 bases short and J 4 bases short, with 21 bases between. This CDR3 has 16 residues. The CDR3 DNA is TGTGCCTGGAGCCGGGGCCTGCTGACAGGTGGCTATGGCTACACCTTC. This encodes CAWSRGLLTGGYGYTF.

The table lists this clonotype with many counts. In DNA form, the CDR3 reads TGTGCCAGCAGCCCGGTAGCGGAGTCAAGGTCTTATGAAAAACTGTTTTTT. This gives the protein CASSPVAESRSYEKLFF. The J gene is TRBJ1-4, the V gene TRBV14; D gene unclear. Between the trimmed V and J ends, which lost 4 bases and 6 bases, there was a span of 21 bases. Germline CDR1 is SGHDN and CDR2 is FVKESK. The CDR3 is 17 residues long.

This clonotype was counted ten times or more. V is TRBV20-1 and J is TRBJ1-1; no clear D. The V end lost 6 bases, the J end lost 3 bases, and 11 bases lay between the germline ends. There are 12 residues in the CDR3. CDR1 and CDR2 (germline): DFQATT, SNEGSKA (reference sequence). CDR3 residues: CSAPLRDTEAFF. In DNA form, the CDR3 reads TGCAGTGCGCCCCTGCGAGACACTGAAGCTTTCTTT.

This clonotype was seen more than once but under ten times. The rearrangement joins TRBV4-1 to TRBJ2-5, with D perhaps assigned TRBD1 or TRBD2 (5 bases each). Germline V gene lookup returns CDR1 MGHRA and CDR2 YSYEKL. The V and J ends lost 2 bases and 5 bases respectively, with 21 bases between them. The CDR3 is 17 amino acids. CDR3 sequence: CASSQPPESLGAETQYF. The CDR3 bases are TGCGCCAGCAGCCAACCACCAGAGTCCCTCGGGGCTGAGACCCAGTACTTC.

The chain employs TRBV5-1 and TRBJ2-3; D is possibly TRBD1 (5 bases). Per germline, CDR1 SGHRS and CDR2 YFSETQ. Between the trimmed V and J ends, which lost 2 bases and 6 bases, there was a span of 10 bases. This CDR3 has 13 amino acids. CDR3 nucleotide sequence: TGCGCCAGCAGCTTTTGGGGCCGGGATACGCAGTATTTT. The encoded protein is CASSFWGRDTQYF.

In its sample, this clonotype was seen a few times. The chain joins TRBV4-2 to TRBJ2-7, with TRBD2 matching over 13 bases. CDR3 size: 14 residues. CDR1 is LGHNA, CDR2 YNFKEQ, per germline. Germline trimming cut 4 bases from V and 5 bases from J; bases unmatched to any gene: 2. The CDR3 region has the DNA TGTGCCAGCAGCCGGGGGACTAGCGGGAACGAGCAGTACTTC. Encoded protein: CASSRGTSGNEQYF.

This clonotype was seen ten or more times. This sequence joins TRBV7-2 and TRBJ2-7, with no clear D. The CDR3 extends over 15 amino acids. Germline CDR1 reads SGHTA; CDR2 reads FQGNSA. The V end lost 0 bases, the J end lost 5 bases, and 14 bases lay between the germline ends. CDR3 sequence: CASSLALSGFDEQYF. CDR3 nucleotides: TGTGCCAGCAGCTTAGCTTTATCGGGTTTCGACGAGCAGTACTTC.

This clonotype was counted many times. V and J are TRBV28 and TRBJ2-4; 13 positions agree with TRBD2. The CDR3 extends over 14 amino acids. The germline V gene encodes CDR1 MDHEN and CDR2 SYDVKM. J gave up 12 bases and V 5 bases, and 7 bases lay outside the gene matches. Here the CDR3 DNA reads TGTGCCAGCAGTCTAAGGACTAGCGGGAGTGATCAGTACTTC. Its protein is CASSLRTSGSDQYF.

This clonotype showed up many times. This chain joins TRBV7-9 and TRBJ1-2, with unresolved D. The V end was cut by 5 bases, the J end by 3 bases, with 10 bases between. This CDR3 has 13 residues. Germline V gives CDR1 SEHNR, CDR2 FQNEAQ (reference sequence). The CDR3 region has the DNA TGTGCCAGCAGCGAGGACGGCTACTATGGCTACACCTTC. Translating it yields CASSEDGYYGYTF.

This clonotype was seen a few times. The chain couples TRBV7-3 to TRBJ1-1, with a possible D match to TRBD1 (5 bases). CDR1 and CDR2 from the germline V gene are SGHTA and FQGTGA. Trimming stripped 5 bases from V and 3 bases from J, with 10 bases between. The CDR3 length is 13 residues. The CDR3 region is CASSPSRDTEAFF. DNA for the CDR3: TGTGCCAGCAGCCCCAGCAGGGACACTGAAGCTTTCTTT.

This clonotype showed up many times. The chain carries TRBV27 and TRBJ1-2; no definite D call. Germline V lookup: CDR1 MNHEY, CDR2 SMNVEV (reference sequence). V lost 5 bases and J lost 1, with 11 bases in between. The CDR3 is 14 residues long. CDR3 in amino acids: CASSPNPINYGYTF. CDR3 coding DNA: TGTGCCAGCAGTCCCAACCCTATTAACTATGGCTACACCTTC.

The chain combines TRBV7-9 with TRBJ2-1; TRBD2 aligns across 7 bases. The germline V gene encodes CDR1 SEHNR and CDR2 FQNEAQ (reference sequence). V shed 5 bases, J shed 6 bases, and the junction held 16 bases outside the gene matches. CDR3 length: 17 residues. The CDR3 DNA reads as TGTGCCAGCAGCCAAGGGACGCAGCGCGGGAGAGCCAATGAGCAGTTCTTC. Translated, it gives CASSQGTQRGRANEQFF.

This clonotype was counted only a few times. J is TRBJ1-2 and V is TRBV24-1; D unclear. This CDR3 region has 14 residues. Per the germline V gene, CDR1 is KGHDR and CDR2 is SFDVKD. V was cut by 3 bases and J by 0 bases, with 7 bases left in between. CDR3 sequence (DNA): TGTGCCACCAGTGATGGCGGATCTAACTATGGCTACACCTTC. This translates into CATSDGGSNYGYTF.

This clonotype was counted a few times. The junction shows a germline mismatch at one end, possibly a read error. V is TRBV6-5 and J is TRBJ1-3, with no clear D. The germline CDR1 and CDR2 sequences are MNHEY and SVGAGI. There are 16 residues in the CDR3. The CDR3 is CASSYATSNSENTIYF. The CDR3 coding sequence is TGTGCCAGCAGTTACGCGACAAGTAACTCTGAAAACACCATATATTTT.

In its sample, this clonotype was seen a few times. The gene calls are TRBV12-3 or TRBV12-4 and TRBJ2-5, with 15 nucleotides matching TRBD2. After removal of 5 bases from V and 4 bases from J, the junction contained 2 bases not matched to a gene. The CDR3 runs to 15 residues. The CDR3 protein is CASSRTSGRGETQYF. CDR3 nucleotide sequence: TGTGCCAGCAGTCGGACTAGCGGGAGGGGAGAGACCCAGTACTTC.